This T cell receptor (beta chain) was captured by sequencing in a study of shared clonotypes between healthy human individuals. Every subset had its genomic DNA shared out evenly among several immunoSEQ plates. Original data processing: There were no quality scores in the junction-only immunoSEQ sequences, so filtering differed. Data came from immunoSEQ multiplex PCR; TCRdb stores just in-frame clones and leaves some out. V, J and clone size reflect that table, while D and trimming were determined from the DNA. Of some 700,000 clones in the sample, about nine tenths were seen once. Deletions cut 4 bases from V and 8 bases from J, with 18 bases between. This CDR3 has 14 amino acids. Germline V gene data show CDR1 as SGDLS and CDR2 as YYNGEE.

The receptor was derived from a man between 18 and 29 years old in good health. Some clones in this sample may be carry-over from other donors' samples. The sequenced sample consisted of memory CD8+ T cells from PBMCs. Subset here: CD45RO+ cells pooled with CCR7-negative TemRA cells. J is TRBJ1-1 and V is TRBV9, with a possible D match to TRBD1 (6 bases). This CDR3 is CASSPRTAGGEAFF. The DNA of the CDR3 is TGTGCCAGCAGCCCCAGGACAGCGGGGGGAGAAGCTTTCTTT.